Listed below are T cell receptor beta chains from one sample, sequenced in a study of long-term antiretroviral therapy in people with HIV. The table came from immunoSEQ multiplex PCR; TCRdb's copy has only in-frame clones and leaves some out. The sample has approximately 33,000 clones; 80% to 90% are singletons. The sequencing here drew on unsorted PBMCs, taken 0.8 years before starting antiretroviral therapy. All receptors derive from a man younger than 30 with HIV. CDR3s include the opening cysteine and the closing phenylalanine or tryptophan. The order of the fields is V gene, D gene, J gene, CDR3 protein, CDR3 DNA. A D gene is named only where the DNA matches it firmly.

v_gene: TRBV5-6
d_gene: TRBD2
j_gene: TRBJ2-5
CDR3aa: CASSLLAGKEETQYF
CDR3nt: TGTGCCAGCAGCTTGCTAGCGGGGAAGGAAGAGACCCAGTACTTC

v_gene: TRBV6-5
d_gene: TRBD1
j_gene: TRBJ1-2
CDR3aa: CASSTIQGANGYTF
CDR3nt: TGTGCCAGCAGTACCATACAGGGGGCGAATGGCTACACCTTC

v_gene: TRBV5-6
d_gene: NA
j_gene: TRBJ1-3
CDR3aa: CASSLGRRNTIYF
CDR3nt: TGTGCCAGCAGCTTGGGCAGGAGAAACACCATATATTTT

v_gene: TRBV7-2
d_gene: NA
j_gene: TRBJ1-1
CDR3aa: CASSLSPGTSNTEAFF
CDR3nt: TGTGCCAGCAGCCTATCCCCTGGGACCTCAAACACTGAAGCTTTCTTT

v_gene: TRBV19
d_gene: TRBD1
j_gene: TRBJ1-2
CDR3aa: CASSIIPGQGSNYGYTF
CDR3nt: TGTGCCAGTAGCATTATCCCGGGACAGGGTTCGAACTATGGCTACACCTTC

v_gene: TRBV7-8
d_gene: NA
j_gene: TRBJ2-2
CDR3aa: CASIRAGPGGELFF
CDR3nt: TGTGCCAGCATACGGGCGGGACCGGGCGGGGAGCTGTTTTTT

v_gene: TRBV19
d_gene: TRBD1
j_gene: TRBJ1-2
CDR3aa: CASGEGAFGYTF
CDR3nt: TGTGCCAGCGGGGAGGGGGCGTTTGGCTACACCTTC

v_gene: TRBV27
d_gene: TRBD1
j_gene: TRBJ2-7
CDR3aa: CASSFADRNDEQYF
CDR3nt: TGTGCCAGCAGTTTTGCGGACAGGAATGACGAGCAGTACTTC

v_gene: TRBV7-9
d_gene: NA
j_gene: TRBJ2-2
CDR3aa: CASSLIGELFF
CDR3nt: TGTGCCAGCAGCTTAATCGGGGAGCTGTTTTTT

v_gene: TRBV18
d_gene: NA
j_gene: TRBJ1-4
CDR3aa: CASSPSQDEKLFF
CDR3nt: TGTGCCAGCTCACCTTCGCAGGACGAAAAACTGTTTTTT

v_gene: TRBV15
d_gene: NA
j_gene: TRBJ1-1
CDR3aa: CATSRSRGGTEAFF
CDR3nt: TGTGCCACCAGCAGATCCAGGGGTGGCACTGAAGCTTTCTTT

v_gene: TRBV6-5
d_gene: TRBD2
j_gene: TRBJ2-7
CDR3aa: CASSLRLAAGYEQYF
CDR3nt: TGTGCCAGCAGTCTCCGACTAGCGGCAGGCTACGAGCAGTACTTC

v_gene: TRBV4-2
d_gene: NA
j_gene: TRBJ1-5
CDR3aa: CASSQEGRKPQHF
CDR3nt: TGTGCCAGCAGCCAAGAGGGTAGGAAGCCCCAGCATTTT

v_gene: TRBV7-2
d_gene: TRBD2
j_gene: TRBJ2-3
CDR3aa: CASSPATLREGDTQYF
CDR3nt: TGTGCCAGCAGCCCGGCAACACTTAGGGAGGGGGATACGCAGTATTTT

v_gene: TRBV19
d_gene: TRBD1
j_gene: TRBJ1-4
CDR3aa: CASSVGQGVKLFF
CDR3nt: TGTGCCAGTAGTGTCGGACAGGGCGTAAAACTGTTTTTT